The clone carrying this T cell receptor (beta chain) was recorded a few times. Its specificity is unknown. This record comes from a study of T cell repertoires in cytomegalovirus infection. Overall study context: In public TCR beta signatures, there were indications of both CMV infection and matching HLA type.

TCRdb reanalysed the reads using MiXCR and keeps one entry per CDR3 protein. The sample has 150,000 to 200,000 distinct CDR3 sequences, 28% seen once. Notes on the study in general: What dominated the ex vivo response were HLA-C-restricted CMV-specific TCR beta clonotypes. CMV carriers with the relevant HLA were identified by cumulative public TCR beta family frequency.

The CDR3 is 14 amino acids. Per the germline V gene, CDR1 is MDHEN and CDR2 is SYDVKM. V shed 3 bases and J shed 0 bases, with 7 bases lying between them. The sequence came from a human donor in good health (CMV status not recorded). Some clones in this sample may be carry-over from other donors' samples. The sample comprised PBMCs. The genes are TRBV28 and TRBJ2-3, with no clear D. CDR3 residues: CASSLITSTDTQYF. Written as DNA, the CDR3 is TGTGCCAGCAGTTTGATCACTAGCACAGATACGCAGTATTTT.